The present TCR beta chain was sequenced within a study of blood T cell repertoires in COVID-19. The V segment lost 4 bases and the J segment 1 base; nucleotides outside the gene matches: 4. Germline V gene data show CDR1 as SGHRS and CDR2 as YFSETQ. CDR3 size: 14 residues. Assay: immunoSEQ multiplex PCR; the TCRdb copy retains only in-frame clones and omits some. The profile shows under 150,000 clones, about 88% of them singletons. A word on this clone: Other DNA sequences of this sample code for an identical CDR3.

The TCR was taken from a human donor in a cohort sampled during active COVID-19. Specimen: peripheral blood. The chain employs TRBV5-1 and TRBJ1-1, with 7 nucleotides matching TRBD1. The CDR3 DNA sequence: TGCGCCAGCAGCCTGGACAGGCCGAACACTGAAGCTTTCTTT. It specifies CASSLDRPNTEAFF.